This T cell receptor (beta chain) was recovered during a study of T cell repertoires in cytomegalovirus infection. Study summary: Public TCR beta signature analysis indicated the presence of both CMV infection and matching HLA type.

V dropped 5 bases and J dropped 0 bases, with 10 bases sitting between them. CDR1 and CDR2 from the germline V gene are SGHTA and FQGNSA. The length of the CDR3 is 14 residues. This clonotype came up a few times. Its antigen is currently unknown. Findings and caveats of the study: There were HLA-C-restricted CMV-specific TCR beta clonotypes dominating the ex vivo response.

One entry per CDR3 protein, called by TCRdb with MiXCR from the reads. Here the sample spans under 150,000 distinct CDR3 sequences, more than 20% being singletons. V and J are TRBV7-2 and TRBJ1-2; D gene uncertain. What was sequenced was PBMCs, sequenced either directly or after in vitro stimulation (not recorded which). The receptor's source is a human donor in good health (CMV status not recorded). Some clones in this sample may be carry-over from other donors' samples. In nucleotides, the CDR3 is TGTGCCAGCAGCGAACAGTTTACTAACTATGGCTACACCTTC. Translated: CASSEQFTNYGYTF.